This T cell receptor beta chain was sequenced in a study of T cell repertoires in cytomegalovirus infection. About the research overall: Newly reported HLA-C-restricted and thoroughly characterized HLA-B-restricted CMV epitopes were employed. TCR beta signatures that were public indicated CMV infection and matching HLA type.

MiXCR was run by TCRdb on the reads, yielding one entry per CDR3 protein. The profile shows 400,000 to 600,000 distinct CDR3 sequences, about 42% of them singletons. Germline V gene data show CDR1 as SGHTA and CDR2 as FQGNSA. This CDR3 has 13 amino acids. The V end was cut by 1 base, the J end by 1 base, with 4 bases between. This clonotype showed up many times. The antigen remains unidentified. Study-level results: The cumulative frequency of public TCR beta families identified carriers of CMV plus the relevant HLA. CMV-specific TCR beta clonotypes restricted by HLA-C were the ones dominating the ex vivo response.

The input for sequencing was cultured PBMCs, taken from culture after CMV antigen stimulation. This chain connects TRBV7-2 to TRBJ1-2, with D unresolved. The receptor was derived from a human donor in good health (CMV status not recorded). Some clones in this sample may be carry-over from other donors' samples. For the CDR3, the DNA is TGTGCCAGCAGCTTAGAACGTAACTATGGCTACACCTTC. It encodes CASSLERNYGYTF.